The rows below give T cell receptor beta chains drawn from one sample of a study of regulatory T cells in long-lasting Graves disease. One entry per CDR3 protein, called by TCRdb with MiXCR from the multiplex PCR reads. The data show some 330,000 distinct CDR3 sequences, approximately 12% seen once. The same data also contributed to another study, on T cells in Graves' hyperthyroidism and ophthalmopathy.

The sample was peripheral blood mononuclear cells (PBMCs), taken at new diagnosis, from a patient treated with antithyroid drugs. These receptors all stem from a woman aged 18-30 years with Graves disease. Each CDR3 is given with its conserved first and last residue. A D gene is named only where the DNA matches it firmly. Clone size is not always given. Where it is, it says once, few, many or a class for expanded clones.

CASSLYTASYNEQFF,TGTGCCAGCAGTTTGTACACCGCCTCCTACAATGAGCAGTTCTTC,many,TRBJ2-1,TRBV12-3/TRBV12-4,.,15
CASSPGSLYNEQFF,TGTGCCAGCAGTCCCGGATCTTTATACAATGAGCAGTTCTTC,many,TRBJ2-1,TRBV28,.,14
CASSLEVFQETQYF,TGCGCCAGCAGCTTGGAGGTGTTCCAAGAGACCCAGTACTTC,many,TRBJ2-5,TRBV5-1,.,14
CASLLQEGETQYF,TGTGCCAGTCTTTTACAAGAGGGGGAGACCCAGTACTTC,many,TRBJ2-5,TRBV11-2,.,13
CATNRGTETYEQYF,TGTGCCACCAATCGCGGGACAGAGACCTACGAGCAGTACTTC,many,TRBJ2-7,TRBV10-3,.,14
CASSHNPAGYGELFF,TGTGCCAGCAGCCACAATCCAGCGGGGTACGGGGAGCTGTTTTTT,.,TRBJ2-2,TRBV3-1,TRBD2,15
CASSNTGTGYTGELFF,TGTGCCAGTAGCAATACCGGGACAGGGTACACCGGGGAGCTGTTTTTT,many,TRBJ2-2,TRBV19,TRBD1,16
CASKMGYRGYTF,TGTGCCAGCAAGATGGGGTATCGTGGCTACACCTTC,many,TRBJ1-2,TRBV2,.,12
CSAPTSGGYNEQFF,TGCAGTGCCCCGACTAGCGGGGGGTACAATGAGCAGTTCTTC,many,TRBJ2-1,TRBV20-1,TRBD2,14
CAGPRTASHTEAFF,TGTGCCGGACCCAGGACAGCCTCTCACACTGAAGCTTTCTTT,many,TRBJ1-1,TRBV2,.,14
CASSSTPGHGYGYTF,TGTGCCAGCAGTTCGACCCCGGGACACGGCTATGGCTACACCTTC,many,TRBJ1-2,TRBV6-5,.,15
CASSESSPAGTGELFF,TGTGCCAGCAGTGAATCAAGTCCAGCAGGGACCGGGGAGCTGTTTTTT,few,TRBJ2-2,TRBV25-1,.,16
CSARIPTRDVGDTGELFF,TGCAGTGCTAGGATCCCAACCAGGGATGTTGGGGACACCGGGGAGCTGTTTTTT,few,TRBJ2-2,TRBV20-1,.,18
CASSAWDGNQPQHF,TGTGCCAGCAGCGCCTGGGACGGGAATCAGCCCCAGCATTTT,.,TRBJ1-5,TRBV9,.,14
CASSTTGSPYEQYF,TGTGCCAGTAGTACTACCGGGAGCCCCTACGAGCAGTACTTC,many,TRBJ2-7,TRBV19,.,14
CASSFTGLNTGELFF,TGTGCCAGCAGTTTTACGGGATTGAACACCGGGGAGCTGTTTTTT,.,TRBJ2-2,TRBV12-3/TRBV12-4,.,15
CSATSGGPGEQFF,TGCAGTGCGACTAGCGGGGGTCCAGGGGAGCAGTTCTTC,many,TRBJ2-1,TRBV20-1,TRBD2,13
CASGSGAHNEQFF,TGTGCCAGCGGATCCGGGGCCCACAATGAGCAGTTCTTC,.,TRBJ2-1,TRBV7-3,.,13
CASSPTSVLPNEQFF,TGTGCCAGCAGTCCGACTAGCGTTCTTCCAAATGAGCAGTTCTTC,medium-sized,TRBJ2-1,TRBV12-3/TRBV12-4,TRBD2,15
CSARDRGFNIQYF,TGCAGTGCTAGGGACAGGGGGTTTAACATTCAGTACTTC,.,TRBJ2-4,TRBV20-1,TRBD1,13
CASSMGPRGPQHF,TGTGCCAGCAGTATGGGCCCCAGGGGTCCCCAGCATTTT,many,TRBJ1-5,TRBV7-3,.,13
CSVEAREGDSSYEQYF,TGCAGCGTTGAAGCCAGGGAGGGGGACAGTAGCTACGAGCAGTACTTC,.,TRBJ2-7,TRBV29-1,.,16
CASSLDRGRLIEQFF,TGTGCCAGCAGCCTAGACAGGGGGCGCCTAATTGAGCAGTTCTTC,.,TRBJ2-1,TRBV11-2,TRBD1,15
CSARPPTKREYKDEQFF,TGCAGTGCTAGACCCCCCACTAAGCGGGAGTACAAGGATGAGCAGTTCTTC,few,TRBJ2-1,TRBV20-1,TRBD2,17
CASSLTSGGAGQETQYF,TGTGCCAGCAGCTTGACTAGCGGGGGGGCTGGGCAAGAGACCCAGTACTTC,many,TRBJ2-5,TRBV7-9,TRBD2,17
CASSFTNNEQFF,TGTGCCAGCAGTTTCACAAACAATGAGCAGTTCTTC,many,TRBJ2-1,TRBV12-3/TRBV12-4,.,12
CASSPHRLSSGNTIYF,TGTGCCAGCAGTCCTCATAGGCTAAGCTCTGGAAACACCATATATTTT,.,TRBJ1-3,TRBV6-1,.,16
CASSKPPGQGRNSPLHF,TGTGCCAGCAGCAAGCCGCCAGGACAGGGGAGAAATTCACCCCTCCACTTT,many,TRBJ1-6,TRBV7-2,TRBD1,17